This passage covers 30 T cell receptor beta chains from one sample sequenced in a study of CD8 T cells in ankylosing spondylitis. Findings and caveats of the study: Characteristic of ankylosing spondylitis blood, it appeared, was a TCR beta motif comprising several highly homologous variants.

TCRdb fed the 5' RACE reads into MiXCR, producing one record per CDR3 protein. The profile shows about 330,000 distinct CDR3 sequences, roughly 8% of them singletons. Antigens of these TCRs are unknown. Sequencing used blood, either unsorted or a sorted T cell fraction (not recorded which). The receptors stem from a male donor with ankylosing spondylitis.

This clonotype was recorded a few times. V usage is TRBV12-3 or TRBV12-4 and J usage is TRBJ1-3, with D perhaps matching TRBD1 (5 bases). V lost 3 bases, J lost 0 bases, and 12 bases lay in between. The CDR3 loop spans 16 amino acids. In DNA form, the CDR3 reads TGTGCCAGCAGTTTGAATCCGGGGGGCTCTGGAAACACCATATATTTT. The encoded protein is CASSLNPGGSGNTIYF.

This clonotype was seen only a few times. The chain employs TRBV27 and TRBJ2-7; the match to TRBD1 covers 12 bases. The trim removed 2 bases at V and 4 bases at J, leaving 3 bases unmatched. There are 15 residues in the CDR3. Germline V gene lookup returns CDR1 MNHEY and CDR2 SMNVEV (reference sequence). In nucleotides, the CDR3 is TGTGCCAGCAGTTTAGGGACAGGGGGCTTTTACGAGCAGTACTTC. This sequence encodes CASSLGTGGFYEQYF.

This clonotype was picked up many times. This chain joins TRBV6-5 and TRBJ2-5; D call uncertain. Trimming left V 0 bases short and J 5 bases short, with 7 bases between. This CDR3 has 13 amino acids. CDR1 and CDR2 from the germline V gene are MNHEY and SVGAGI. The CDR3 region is CASSYSSLETQYF. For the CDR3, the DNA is TGTGCCAGCAGTTACTCGAGTCTGGAGACCCAGTACTTC.

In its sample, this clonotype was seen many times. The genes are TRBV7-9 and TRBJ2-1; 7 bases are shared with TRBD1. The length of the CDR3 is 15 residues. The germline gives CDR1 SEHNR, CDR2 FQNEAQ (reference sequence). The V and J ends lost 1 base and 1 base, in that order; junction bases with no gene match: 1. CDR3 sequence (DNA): TGTGCCAGCAGCTTAGGCAGGGGGTCCTACAATGAGCAGTTCTTC. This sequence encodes CASSLGRGSYNEQFF.

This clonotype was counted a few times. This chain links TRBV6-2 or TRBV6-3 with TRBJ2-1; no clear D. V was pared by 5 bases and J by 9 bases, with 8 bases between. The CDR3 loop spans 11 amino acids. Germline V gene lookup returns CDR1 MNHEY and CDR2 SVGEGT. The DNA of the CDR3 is TGTGCCAGCAGTGGTTTTTTTGAGCAGTTCTTC. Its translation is CASSGFFEQFF.

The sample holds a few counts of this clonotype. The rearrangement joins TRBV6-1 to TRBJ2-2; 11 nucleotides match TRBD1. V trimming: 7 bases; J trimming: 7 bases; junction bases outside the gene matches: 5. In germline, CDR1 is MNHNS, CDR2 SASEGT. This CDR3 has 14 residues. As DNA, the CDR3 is TGTGCCAGCACGGACAGGGGGCACATCGGGGAGCTGTTTTTT. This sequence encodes CASTDRGHIGELFF.

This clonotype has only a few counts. CDR3 coding DNA: TGTGCCATCAGGGGCCTGTCCACTGAAGCTTTCTTT. Its translation: CAIRGLSTEAFF. The chain couples TRBV10-3 to TRBJ1-1; D is uncertain. The length of the CDR3 is 12 residues. CDR1 is ENHRY and CDR2 is SYGVKD in the germline V gene. The germline V and J ends were trimmed by 6 bases and 4 bases, with 9 bases remaining between them.

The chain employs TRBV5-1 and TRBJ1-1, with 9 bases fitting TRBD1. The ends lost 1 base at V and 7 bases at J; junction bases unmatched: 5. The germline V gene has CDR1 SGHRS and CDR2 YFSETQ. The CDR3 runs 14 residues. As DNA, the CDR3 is TGCGCCAGCAGCTTGCACCGACAGGGGGGTGAAGCTTTCTTT. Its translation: CASSLHRQGGEAFF.

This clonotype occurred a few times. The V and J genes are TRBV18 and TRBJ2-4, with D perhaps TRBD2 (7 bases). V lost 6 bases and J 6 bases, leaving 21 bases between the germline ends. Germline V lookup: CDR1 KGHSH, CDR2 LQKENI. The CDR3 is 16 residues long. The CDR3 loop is CASSPLRRGAPNIQYF. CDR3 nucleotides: TGTGCCAGCTCTCCCCTCCGACGGGGGGCCCCAAACATTCAGTACTTC.

As DNA, the CDR3 is TGTGCCAGCAGCGCCGGGACTAGCGCCCTTCATGAGCAGTTCTTC. Translation: CASSAGTSALHEQFF. The chain combines TRBV9 with TRBJ2-1; 10 bases are shared with TRBD2. Unmatched junction bases numbered 8, after V lost 3 bases and J lost 8 bases. This CDR3 has 15 residues. The germline V gene encodes CDR1 SGDLS and CDR2 YYNGEE.

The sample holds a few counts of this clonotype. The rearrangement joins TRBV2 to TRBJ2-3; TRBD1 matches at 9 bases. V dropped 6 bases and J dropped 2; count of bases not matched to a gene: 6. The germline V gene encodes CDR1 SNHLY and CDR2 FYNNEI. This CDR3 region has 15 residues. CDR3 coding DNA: TGTGCCAGCAGCTCCGGGACAGGGAACACAGATACGCAGTATTTT. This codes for CASSSGTGNTDTQYF.

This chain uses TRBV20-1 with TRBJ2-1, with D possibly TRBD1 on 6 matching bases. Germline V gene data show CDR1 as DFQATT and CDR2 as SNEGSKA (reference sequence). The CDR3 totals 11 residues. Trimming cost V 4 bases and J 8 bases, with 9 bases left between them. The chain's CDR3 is CSANHRDEQFF. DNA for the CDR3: TGCAGTGCTAATCACAGGGATGAGCAGTTCTTC.

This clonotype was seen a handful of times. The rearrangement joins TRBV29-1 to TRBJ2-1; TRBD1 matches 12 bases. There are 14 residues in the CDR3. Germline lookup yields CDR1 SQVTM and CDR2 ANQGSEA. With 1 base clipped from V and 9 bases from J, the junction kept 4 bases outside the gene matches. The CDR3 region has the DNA TGCAGCGTTGAAGGGGACAGGGGGCTGGGTGAGCAGTTCTTC. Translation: CSVEGDRGLGEQFF.

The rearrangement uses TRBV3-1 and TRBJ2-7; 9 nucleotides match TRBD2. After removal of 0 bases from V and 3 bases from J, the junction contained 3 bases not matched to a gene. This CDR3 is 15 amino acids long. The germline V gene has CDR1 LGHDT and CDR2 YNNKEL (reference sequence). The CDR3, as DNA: TGTGCCAGCAGCCAAGATAGCGGGAGCCGCTACGAGCAGTACTTC. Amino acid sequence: CASSQDSGSRYEQYF.

The CDR3 sequence is CASSPPGRQVDYEQYF. CDR3 DNA: TGTGCCAGCTCACCACCGGGGCGCCAGGTCGACTACGAGCAGTACTTC. The chain recombines TRBV18 with TRBJ2-7; D might be TRBD1 (5 bases). V was pared by 0 bases and J by 3 bases, with 15 bases between. The CDR3 loop spans 16 amino acids. Germline V gives CDR1 KGHSH, CDR2 LQKENI.

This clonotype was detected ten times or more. As DNA, the CDR3 is TGTGCCAGCAGTTACATTAGCAGGGGTCTTGACGGCTACACCTTC. Translation gives CASSYISRGLDGYTF. This chain links TRBV12-3 or TRBV12-4 with TRBJ1-2, with D tentatively TRBD1 (6 bases). The length of the CDR3 is 15 residues. V lost 4 bases, J lost 8 bases, and 20 bases lay in between.

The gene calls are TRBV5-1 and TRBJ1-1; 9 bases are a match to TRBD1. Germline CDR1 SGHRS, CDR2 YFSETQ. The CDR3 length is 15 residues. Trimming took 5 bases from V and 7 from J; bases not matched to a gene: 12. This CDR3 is CASRPFTGGSYEAFF. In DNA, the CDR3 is TGCGCCAGCAGACCATTTACAGGGGGCTCTTATGAAGCTTTCTTT.

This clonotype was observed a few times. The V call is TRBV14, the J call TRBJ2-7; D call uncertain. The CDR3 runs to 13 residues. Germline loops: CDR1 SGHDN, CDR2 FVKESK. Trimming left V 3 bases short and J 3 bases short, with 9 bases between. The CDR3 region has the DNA TGTGCCAGCAGCCAGAGGAGAGACTACGAGCAGTACTTC. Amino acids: CASSQRRDYEQYF.

The CDR3 DNA follows: TGTGCCAGCAGCCGTAGGGGACTAGCGGGAGCAGATACGCAGTATTTT. Its translation is CASSRRGLAGADTQYF. The chain combines TRBV4-2 with TRBJ2-3, with 14 bases fitting TRBD2. J lost 4 bases, V lost 4 bases, and 4 bases had no gene match. This CDR3 has 16 residues. The V gene's germline CDR1 is LGHNA and CDR2 YNFKEQ.

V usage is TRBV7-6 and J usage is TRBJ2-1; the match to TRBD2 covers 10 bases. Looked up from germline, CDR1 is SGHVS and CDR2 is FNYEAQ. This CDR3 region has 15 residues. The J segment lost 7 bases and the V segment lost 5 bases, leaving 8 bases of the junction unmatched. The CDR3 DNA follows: TGTGCCAGCAGCCCAAGCGGGAGGGGGTGGAATGAGCAGTTCTTC. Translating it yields CASSPSGRGWNEQFF.

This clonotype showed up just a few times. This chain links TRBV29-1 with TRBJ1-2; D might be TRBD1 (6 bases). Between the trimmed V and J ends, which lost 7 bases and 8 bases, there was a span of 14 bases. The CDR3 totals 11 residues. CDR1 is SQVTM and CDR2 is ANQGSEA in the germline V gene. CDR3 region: CSGSGDGGYTF. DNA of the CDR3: TGCAGCGGGTCAGGGGATGGCGGCTACACCTTC. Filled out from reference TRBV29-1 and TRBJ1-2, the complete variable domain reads SAVISQKPSRDICQRGTSLTIQCQVDSQVTMMFWYRQQPGQSLTLIATANQGSEATYESGFVIDKFPISRPNLTFSTLTVSNMSPEDSSIYLCSGSGDGGYTFGSGTRLTVV.

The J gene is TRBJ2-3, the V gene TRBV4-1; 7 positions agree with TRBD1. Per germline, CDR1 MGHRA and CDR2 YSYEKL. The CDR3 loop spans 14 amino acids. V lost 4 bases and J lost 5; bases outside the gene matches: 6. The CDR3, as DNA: TGCGCCAGCAGCCGACGACAGGGAGAAGATACGCAGTATTTT. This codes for CASSRRQGEDTQYF.

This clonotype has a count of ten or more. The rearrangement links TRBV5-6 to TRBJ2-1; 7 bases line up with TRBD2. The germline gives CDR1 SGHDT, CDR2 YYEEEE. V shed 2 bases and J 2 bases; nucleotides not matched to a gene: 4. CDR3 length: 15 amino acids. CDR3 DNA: TGTGCCAGCAGCTTTGGACTAGACCCCTACAATGAGCAGTTCTTC. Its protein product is CASSFGLDPYNEQFF.

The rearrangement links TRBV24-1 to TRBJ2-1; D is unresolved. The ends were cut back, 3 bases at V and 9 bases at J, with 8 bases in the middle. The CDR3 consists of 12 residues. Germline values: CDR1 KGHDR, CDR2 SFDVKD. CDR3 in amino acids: CATSDIASEQFF. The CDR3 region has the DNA TGTGCCACCAGTGATATAGCTAGTGAGCAGTTCTTC.

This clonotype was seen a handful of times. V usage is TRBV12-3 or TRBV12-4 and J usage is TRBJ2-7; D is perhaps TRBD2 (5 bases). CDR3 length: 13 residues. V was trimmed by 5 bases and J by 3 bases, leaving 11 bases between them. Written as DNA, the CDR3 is TGTGCCAGCAGTCCAGCGGTGAACTACGAGCAGTACTTC. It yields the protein CASSPAVNYEQYF.

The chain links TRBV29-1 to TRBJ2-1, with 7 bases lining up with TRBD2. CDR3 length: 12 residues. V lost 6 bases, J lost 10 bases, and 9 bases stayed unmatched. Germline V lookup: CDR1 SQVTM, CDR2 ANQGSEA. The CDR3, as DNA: TGCAGCGTGGCCCGTCGGGGGGAGGAGCAGTTCTTC. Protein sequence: CSVARRGEEQFF.

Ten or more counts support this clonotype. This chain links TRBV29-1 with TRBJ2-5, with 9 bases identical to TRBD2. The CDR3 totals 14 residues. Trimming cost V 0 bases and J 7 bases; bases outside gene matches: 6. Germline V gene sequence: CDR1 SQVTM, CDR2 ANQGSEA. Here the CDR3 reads CSVEDWASGMTQYF. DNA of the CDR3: TGCAGCGTTGAAGATTGGGCTAGCGGGATGACCCAGTACTTC.

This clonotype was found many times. The CDR3 is CASSVHSLRVYEQYF. CDR3 in DNA: TGTGCCAGCAGCGTTCACAGCCTCCGGGTCTACGAGCAGTACTTC. The V and J genes are TRBV9 and TRBJ2-7; unclear D gene. The CDR3 is 15 residues long. The germline V and J ends were trimmed by 2 bases and 3 bases, with 15 bases remaining between them. Germline V gene sequence: CDR1 SGDLS, CDR2 YYNGEE. The full variable domain, in which reference TRBV9 and TRBJ2-7 provide the parts outside the CDR3, is DSGVTQTPKHLITATGQRVTLRCSPRSGDLSVYWYQQSLDQGLQFLIQYYNGEERAKGNILERFSAQQFPDLHSELNLSSLELGDSALYFCASSVHSLRVYEQYFGPGTRLTVT.

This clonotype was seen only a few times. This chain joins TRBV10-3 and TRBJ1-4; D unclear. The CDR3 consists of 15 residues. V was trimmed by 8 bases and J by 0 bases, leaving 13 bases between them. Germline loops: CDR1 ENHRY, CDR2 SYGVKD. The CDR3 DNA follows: TGTGCCATCCGGGCAGGCCTTGCAACTAATGAAAAACTGTTTTTT. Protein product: CAIRAGLATNEKLFF.

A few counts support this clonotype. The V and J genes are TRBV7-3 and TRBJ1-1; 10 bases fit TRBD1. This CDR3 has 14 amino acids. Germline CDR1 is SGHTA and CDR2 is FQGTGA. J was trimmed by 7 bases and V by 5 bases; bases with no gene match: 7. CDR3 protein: CASSRGTGEGEAFF. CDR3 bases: TGTGCCAGCAGCCGCGGGACAGGGGAGGGTGAAGCTTTCTTT.